Described below is a single T cell receptor (beta chain) sequence and its context. The antigen it recognizes is unknown. Base qualities are not at hand, and no much larger clone is one base apart. TCR beta CDR3 regions were amplified from RNA transcripts. The TCR CDR3 was subjected to a first round of RT-PCR using the HTBI primer set and the Qiagen OneStep RT-PCR kit. A second multiplex PCR round built the libraries, followed by size selection and purification. Libraries were sequenced paired-end with 100 bp reads on an Illumina HiSeq2000. Processing in the source paper ran as follows. SOAPnuke was used to process the raw data, removing reads that contained adapters or uncalled bases, had a mean Phred below 15, or lacked an exact match to the constant primer or identifier. High-quality paired reads were merged with COPE v1.2.5, and unique nucleotide sequences were defined as clonotypes. Clonotypes were aligned to IMGT TRBV, TRBD and TRBJ reference segments using MiTCR v1.1. Analysis was restricted to V-J combinations with a frequency above 0.0001, which covered roughly 99% of repertoires. A TCS score was defined as the ratio of F50 (clonal expansion) to E x V (chaos), with BLOSUM62-based TCRdist applied between CDR3 peptides within each V-J. Welch's t-statistics and random forest reduced 500 to 650 V-J features to 10 to 15, which were used in a naive Bayes classifier (R e1071). TCRdb took the public reads, trimmed them with fastp at Q25, ran MiXCR for clone calling and kept in-frame beta chains. Under each unique CDR3 protein, matching rows form one entry showing the most common genes and DNA. TCRdb's processing, not the study's, gives the V and J calls here. The sample profile shows around 600,000 distinct CDR3 sequences; approximately 15% of them were found once. The ten largest clones add up to about 7% of the sample.

These data are taken from a study of T cells in Graves' hyperthyroidism and ophthalmopathy (dated by TCRdb to 2018 to 2020). Context from the whole study: Peripheral blood samples were taken at initial diagnosis, before any treatment was given. After blood sampling, hyperthyroidism patients were treated with methimazole at a starting dose of 30 mg daily, and ophthalmopathy patients were treated with high-dose intravenous methylprednisolone. A discovery cohort of roughly 100 patients, 43 with Graves' ophthalmopathy and about 58 with stable Graves' hyperthyroidism, was used to find distinguishing TCR V-J signatures. Thyroid tissue and blood T-cell repertoires from more than 5 Graves' hyperthyroidism patients were also compared in the study. Whether ophthalmopathy could be predicted prospectively was tested in an independent validation cohort made up of 18 to 20 hyperthyroidism patients plus 17 patients who later progressed to ophthalmopathy. The paper reports TCR Vbeta CDR3 sequencing of roughly 140 peripheral blood samples: around 41 ophthalmopathy, roughly 80 hyperthyroidism and approximately 17 progressor patients. For training and testing, the 100 or so patients in the discovery cohort were randomly divided in a 7:3 ratio.

The CDR3 has 14 amino acids, counting the end cysteine and phenylalanine. The only DNA kept is the CDR3, 42 bases in frame from the first base. V is pared back by 3 bases and J by 3 bases, with 13 bases lying between the germline termini. Looking up the germline V gene yields CDR1 SGDLS and CDR2 YYNGEE. Beyond this particular receptor, the publication reports: In validation, progression to ophthalmopathy was predicted by the model with about 70% sensitivity and around 76% specificity, a median of approximately 6.5 months before onset. Blood samples also contained most of the expanded thyroid clonotypes (frequency above 0.001), which suggests that blood repertoires may reflect thyroid immune responses. No statistical method was used to fix the sample size in advance, and group allocation was not hidden from the investigators. Ophthalmopathy was separated from stable hyperthyroidism by a 13 V-J signature model, with over 85% sensitivity and approximately 84% specificity obtained in cross-validation and 80%/75% obtained in testing.

Moderately to severely active disease, a Clinical Activity Score of at least 3, a NOSPECS grade of at least 4, and a duration under 3 months were present in ophthalmopathy patients. The study excluded patients with uncontrolled infections, other autoimmune diseases, pregnancy or lactation. Diagnoses were based on clinical symptoms, serum thyroxine and TRAb, thyroid ultrasound and orbital computed tomography. Ficoll-Paque density gradient centrifugation was used to isolate PBMCs from about 10 ml of fresh peripheral blood. Total RNA was extracted with Trizol reagent, and quality was checked on an Agilent 2100 Bioanalyzer.

The source is a woman aged 18-30 years with Graves' ophthalmopathy. The chain links TRBV9 with TRBJ2-7; matching of 5 bases hints at TRBD1 as the D gene. Sample: blood. In nucleotides, the sequence is TGTGCCAGCAGCGGAGGAGTCAGGGACTACGAGCAGTACTTC. Its protein is CASSGGVRDYEQYF.